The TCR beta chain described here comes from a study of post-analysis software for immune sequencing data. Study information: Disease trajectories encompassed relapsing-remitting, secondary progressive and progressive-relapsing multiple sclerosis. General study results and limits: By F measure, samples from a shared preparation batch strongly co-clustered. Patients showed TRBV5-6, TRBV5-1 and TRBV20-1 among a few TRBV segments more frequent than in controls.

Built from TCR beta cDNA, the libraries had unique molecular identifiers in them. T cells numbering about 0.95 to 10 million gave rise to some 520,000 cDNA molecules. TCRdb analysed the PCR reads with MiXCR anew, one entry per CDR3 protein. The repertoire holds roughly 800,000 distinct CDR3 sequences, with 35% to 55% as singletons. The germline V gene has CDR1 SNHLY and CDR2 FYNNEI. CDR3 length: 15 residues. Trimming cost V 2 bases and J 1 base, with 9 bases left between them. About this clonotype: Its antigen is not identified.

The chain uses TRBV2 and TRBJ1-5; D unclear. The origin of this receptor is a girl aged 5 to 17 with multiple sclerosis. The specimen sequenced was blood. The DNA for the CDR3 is TGTGCCAGCAGTGAAAGGTCACTAAGCAATCAGCCCCAGCATTTT. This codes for CASSERSLSNQPQHF.